These 13 T cell receptor beta chains were sequenced from one sample in a study of tumor-infiltrating lymphocytes in primary liver carcinoma (TCRdb year 2017). This sample was sequenced with an Illumina HiSeq 2500. Starting from roughly 500 ng total RNA, TCRbeta-specific cDNA was produced by reverse transcription with a constant-region primer and ProtoScript II reverse transcriptase. Three nested multiplex PCR rounds, following a slightly modified ARM-PCR procedure, were used to build the TCRbeta libraries. Each of the first two PCR rounds ran for about 9 cycles and used multiplex TRBV1-TRBV30 forward primers together with a Cbeta reverse primer. TCRdb ran its own pipeline on the public reads, namely fastp trimming at Q25 and MiXCR clone calling, and kept in-frame beta chains. Under each unique CDR3 protein, matching rows form one entry showing the most common genes and DNA. Present in this sample are 250,000 to 400,000 distinct CDR3 sequences, 65% of which were seen just once. Approximately 9% of the sample belongs to the ten largest clones.

TRIzol reagent was used to extract blood RNA from unsorted whole blood, while the DNeasy Blood & Tissue kit provided the germline DNA. Sequencing was performed on peripheral blood. The receptors here all came from a middle-aged man with primary liver carcinoma and hepatitis B virus infection.

On this clonotype: This may be a read error: a much more frequent sequence differs by one nucleotide. This rearrangement joins TRBV4-1 to TRBJ2-5; D is possibly TRBD1 or TRBD2 (5 bases each). The CDR3 runs 15 residues. The V gene's germline CDR1 is MGHRA and CDR2 YSYEKL. In DNA form, the CDR3 reads TGCGCCAGCAGGCTGTCCCCCGGGGCCGCGGAGACCCAGTGCTTC. It specifies CASRLSPGAAETQCF.

This chain uses TRBV19 with TRBJ1-2, with TRBD1 as a possible D gene (6 bases). Germline values: CDR1 LNHDA, CDR2 SQIVND (reference sequence). The CDR3 totals 14 residues. Trimming took off 3 bases at V and 6 bases at J, with 14 bases between the two ends. CDR3: CASSIRQGSDGYTF. CDR3 bases: TGTGCCAGTAGTATTAGGCAGGGGAGCGATGGCTACACCTTC.

The genes are TRBV7-2 and TRBJ2-2, with 11 bases fitting TRBD2. V dropped 5 bases and J dropped 1; count of bases not matched to a gene: 9. The CDR3 length is 18 residues. Germline assignment: CDR1 SGHTA and CDR2 FQGNSA. The CDR3 region is CASSREGLAGGNTGELFF. The CDR3 DNA sequence: TGTGCCAGCAGCCGCGAGGGGCTAGCGGGAGGGAACACCGGGGAGCTGTTTTTT.

Ten or more counts support this clonotype. In DNA form, the CDR3 reads TGCGCCAGCAGCCCCGGAGAAAGGAACACTGAAGCTTTCTTT. Encoded protein: CASSPGERNTEAFF. This chain joins TRBV4-3 and TRBJ1-1; D is unresolved. The V and J ends lost 4 bases and 1 base respectively, with 10 bases between them. The CDR3 extends over 14 amino acids. The V gene's germline CDR1 is LGHNA and CDR2 YSLEER.

A word on this clonotype: At one end the junction does not follow the germline gene, possibly because of a read error. The chain links TRBV5-4 to TRBJ2-1; 8 bases match TRBD2. The CDR3 covers 15 residues. CDR1 and CDR2 (germline): SGHNT, YYREEE (reference sequence). In DNA, the CDR3 is TGTGCCAGCAGATTGGGACTAGAAGGTTACAATGAGCAGCTCTTC. Encoded protein: CASRLGLEGYNEQLF. The full variable domain, in which reference TRBV5-4 and TRBJ2-1 provide the parts outside the CDR3, is ETGVTQSPTHLIKTRGQQVTLRCSSQSGHNTVSWYQQALGQGPQFIFQYYREEENGRGNFPPRFSGLQFPNYSSELNVNALELDDSALYLCASRLGLEGYNEQLFGPGTRLTVL.

In this sample, this clonotype turned up many times. The chain recombines TRBV6-1 with TRBJ2-1, with D perhaps matching TRBD2 (6 bases). Deletions cut 6 bases from V and 3 bases from J, with 12 bases between. Germline V gene data show CDR1 as MNHNS and CDR2 as SASEGT. CDR3 length equals 14 residues. Here the CDR3 DNA reads TGTGCCAGCAGCGGTAGCGGATACTACAATGAGCAGTTCTTC. It encodes CASSGSGYYNEQFF.

V and J are TRBV30 and TRBJ1-2; the D is unclear. V dropped 0 bases and J dropped 0 bases, with 14 bases sitting between them. The CDR3 is made up of 16 amino acids. Germline V gene lookup returns CDR1 GTSNPN and CDR2 SVGIG (reference sequence). CDR3 loop: CAWSVGFTAPNYGYTF. CDR3 bases: TGTGCCTGGAGTGTGGGTTTTACGGCCCCTAACTATGGCTACACCTTC.

About this clonotype itself: This may be a read error, as it is one base from a much larger clone. The chain uses TRBV4-1 and TRBJ1-1, with TRBD1 as a possible D gene (6 bases). The V gene's germline CDR1 is MGHRA and CDR2 YSYEKL. This CDR3 is built from 14 residues. DNA of the CDR3: TGCGCCAGCAGCCTAGACAGGTTGAACACTGGAGCTTTCTTT. Translation gives CASSLDRLNTGAFF.

Turning to this clonotype: A read error may explain this, as a much larger clone is one base away. V gene TRBV11-2 combines with J gene TRBJ2-2; D possibly corresponds to TRBD1 (5 bases). CDR1 is SGHAT, CDR2 FQNNGV, per germline. The CDR3 loop spans 14 amino acids. CDR3 nucleotide sequence: TGTGCCAGCATCTTAGTCCAGGGCTGGGGGGAGCTGTTTTTT. Translation gives CASILVQGWGELFF. Drawing the rest from reference TRBV11-2 and TRBJ2-2, the complete variable domain is EAGVAQSPRYKIIEKRQSVAFWCNPISGHATLYWYQQILGQGPKLLIQFQNNGVVDDSQLPKDRFSAERLKGVDSTLKIQPAKLEDSAVYLCASILVQGWGELFFGEGSRLTVL.

The CDR3 nucleotides are TGCGCCAGCAGCTCCCATCTCCTCGGCGGCACCGGGGAGCTGTTTTTT. Its protein product is CASSSHLLGGTGELFF. This chain connects TRBV5-1 to TRBJ2-2; the D is unclear. From germline, CDR1 is SGHRS and CDR2 YFSETQ. Trimming took 3 bases from V and 4 from J, leaving 16 bases between them. The CDR3 loop spans 16 amino acids.

Turning to this clonotype: A read error may explain this, as a much larger clone is one base away. The chain joins TRBV6-1 to TRBJ1-2, with TRBD1 identical over 8 bases. V lost 11 bases to trimming and J lost 3 bases; unmatched junction nucleotides: 14. The germline V gene has CDR1 MNHNS and CDR2 SASEGT. This CDR3 region has 15 residues. Here the CDR3 DNA reads TGTGCCGGCATAAGGACAGGGCAATTCTACTATGGCTACACCTTC. Amino acid sequence: CAGIRTGQFYYGYTF.

The chain carries TRBV11-1 and TRBJ2-7; 9 nucleotides align to TRBD1. The V and J ends lost 8 bases and 9 bases, in that order; junction bases with no gene match: 14. Germline V gives CDR1 SGHAT, CDR2 FQDESV (reference sequence). This CDR3 is built from 14 residues. CDR3 sequence reads: CASGLRDRVNVQYF. In nucleotides, the CDR3 is TGTGCCAGCGGCCTCCGGGACAGGGTAAACGTGCAGTACTTC.

The chain uses TRBV11-2 and TRBJ1-2; no clear D. There are 16 residues in the CDR3. Germline-derived CDR1 and CDR2 are SGHAT and FQNNGV. Trimming shortened V by 4 bases and J by 10 bases, and 25 bases separated the two germline ends. In nucleotides, the CDR3 is TGTGCCAGCAGCTCAGAAATGGGCGCGCCTGGGATCGCCTACACCTTC. Encoded protein: CASSSEMGAPGIAYTF.